This TCR beta chain was sequenced in a study of cytomegalovirus exposure and HLA in healthy donors. Study-wide results and caveats: About 87% or about 30% of the time was how often most TCR beta V segments were productive, according to an earlier analysis.

Trimming stripped 7 bases from V and 5 bases from J, with 16 bases between. CDR1 is SQVTM and CDR2 is ANQGSEA in the germline V gene. The CDR3 loop spans 13 amino acids. Points on this clone: Its antigen is not identified.

13 Jbeta primers and 60 Vbeta primers were used for the PCR. The method was immunoSEQ multiplex PCR; TCRdb's version includes in-frame clones alone and lacks a portion of them. The data contain 160,000 or so clones, 70% to 85% of them singletons. The chain couples TRBV29-1 to TRBJ2-3; a weak D match, TRBD2 (6 bases). This sequence originates from a man aged 50 or older in good health and CMV-seropositive. Sequencing was carried out using PBMCs. CDR3: CSGDLIGGDTQYF. CDR3 in DNA: TGCAGCGGTGACTTAATCGGGGGAGATACGCAGTATTTT.